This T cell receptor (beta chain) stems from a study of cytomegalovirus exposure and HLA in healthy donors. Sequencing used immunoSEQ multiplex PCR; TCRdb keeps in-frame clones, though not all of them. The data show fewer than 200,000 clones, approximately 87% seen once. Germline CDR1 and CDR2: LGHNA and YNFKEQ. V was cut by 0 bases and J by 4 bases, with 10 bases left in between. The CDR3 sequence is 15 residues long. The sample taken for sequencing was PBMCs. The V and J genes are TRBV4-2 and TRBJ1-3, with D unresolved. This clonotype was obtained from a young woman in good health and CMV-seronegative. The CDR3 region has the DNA TGTGCCAGCAGCCAAGATGAAGTCCGGGGAAACACCATATATTTT. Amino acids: CASSQDEVRGNTIYF.